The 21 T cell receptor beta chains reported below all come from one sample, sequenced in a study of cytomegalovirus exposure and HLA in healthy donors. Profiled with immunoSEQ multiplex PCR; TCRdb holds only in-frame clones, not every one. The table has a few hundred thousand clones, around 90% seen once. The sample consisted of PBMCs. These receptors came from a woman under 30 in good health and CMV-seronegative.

The CDR3 region is CASSHQGHTEAFF. The CDR3 DNA is TGTGCCAGCAGTCATCAGGGTCACACTGAAGCTTTCTTT. The J gene is TRBJ1-1, the V gene TRBV28; maybe TRBD1 (5 bases). This CDR3 is built from 13 residues. Germline loops: CDR1 MDHEN, CDR2 SYDVKM. V was shortened by 5 bases and J by 3 bases, with 10 bases between the two germline ends.

CDR3 region: CAGGDRGPYNEQFF. The CDR3 DNA sequence: TGTGCCGGGGGGGACAGGGGGCCCTACAATGAGCAGTTCTTC. The chain couples TRBV5-4 to TRBJ2-1; TRBD1 matches at 12 bases. Trimming removed 10 bases from V and 2 bases from J; junction bases left unmatched: 4. The CDR3 sequence is 14 residues long. Looked up from germline, CDR1 is SGHNT and CDR2 is YYREEE (reference sequence).

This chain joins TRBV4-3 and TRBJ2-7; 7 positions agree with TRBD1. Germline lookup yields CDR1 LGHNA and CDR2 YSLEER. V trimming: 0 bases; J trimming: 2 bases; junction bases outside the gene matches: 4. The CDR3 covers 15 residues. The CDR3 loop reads CASSQDTGTAYEQYF. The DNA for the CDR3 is TGCGCCAGCAGCCAAGACACCGGGACAGCCTACGAGCAGTACTTC.

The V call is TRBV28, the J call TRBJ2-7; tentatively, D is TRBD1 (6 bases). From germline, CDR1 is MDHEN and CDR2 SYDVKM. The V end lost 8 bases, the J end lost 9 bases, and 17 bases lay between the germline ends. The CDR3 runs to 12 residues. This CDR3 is CASRASIGGQYF. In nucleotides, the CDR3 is TGTGCCAGCCGGGCTAGTATAGGGGGGCAGTACTTC. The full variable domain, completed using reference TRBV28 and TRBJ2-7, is DVKVTQSSRYLVKRTGEKVFLECVQDMDHENMFWYRQDPGLGLRLIYFSYDVKMKEKGDIPEGYSVSREKKERFSLILESASTNQTSMYLCASRASIGGQYFGPGTRLTVT.

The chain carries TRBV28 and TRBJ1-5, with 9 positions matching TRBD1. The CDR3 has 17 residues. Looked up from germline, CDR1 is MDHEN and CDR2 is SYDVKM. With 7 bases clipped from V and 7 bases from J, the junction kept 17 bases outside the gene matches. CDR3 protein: CASNPETGTGLGQPQHF. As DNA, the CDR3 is TGTGCCAGCAACCCAGAAACCGGGACAGGGTTAGGACAGCCCCAGCATTTT.

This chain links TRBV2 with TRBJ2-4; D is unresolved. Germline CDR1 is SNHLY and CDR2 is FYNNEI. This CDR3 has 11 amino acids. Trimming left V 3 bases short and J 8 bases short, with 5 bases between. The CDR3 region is CASSDSYIQYF. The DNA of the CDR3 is TGTGCCAGCAGTGATAGTTACATTCAGTACTTC.

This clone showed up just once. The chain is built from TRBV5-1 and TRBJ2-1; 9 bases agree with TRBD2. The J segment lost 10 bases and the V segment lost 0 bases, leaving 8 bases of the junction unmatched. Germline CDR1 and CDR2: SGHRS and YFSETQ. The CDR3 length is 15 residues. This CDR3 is CASSLAAGGPDEQFF. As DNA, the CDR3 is TGCGCCAGCAGCTTGGCTGCGGGGGGGCCGGACGAGCAGTTCTTC.

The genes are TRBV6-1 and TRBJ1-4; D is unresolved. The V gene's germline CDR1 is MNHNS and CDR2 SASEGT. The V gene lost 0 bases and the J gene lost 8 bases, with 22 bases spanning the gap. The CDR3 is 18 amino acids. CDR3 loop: CASSEARNSNSLREKLFF. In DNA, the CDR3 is TGTGCCAGCAGTGAAGCGCGAAACTCGAACAGCCTGCGCGAAAAACTGTTTTTT.

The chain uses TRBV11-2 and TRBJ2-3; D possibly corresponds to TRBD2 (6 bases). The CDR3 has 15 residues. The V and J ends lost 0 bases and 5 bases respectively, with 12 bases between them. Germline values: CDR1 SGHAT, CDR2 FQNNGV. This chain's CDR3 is CASSLDFEEGDTQYF. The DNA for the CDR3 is TGTGCCAGCAGCTTAGATTTCGAGGAGGGAGATACGCAGTATTTT. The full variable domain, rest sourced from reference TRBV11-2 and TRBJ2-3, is EAGVAQSPRYKIIEKRQSVAFWCNPISGHATLYWYQQILGQGPKLLIQFQNNGVVDDSQLPKDRFSAERLKGVDSTLKIQPAKLEDSAVYLCASSLDFEEGDTQYFGPGTRLTVL.

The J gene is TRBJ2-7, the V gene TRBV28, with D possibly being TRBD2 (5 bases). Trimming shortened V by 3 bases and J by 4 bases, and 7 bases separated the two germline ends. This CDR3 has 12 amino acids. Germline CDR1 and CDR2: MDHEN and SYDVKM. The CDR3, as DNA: TGTGCCAGCAGTTTGGGGAGATACGAGCAGTACGTC. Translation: CASSLGRYEQYV.

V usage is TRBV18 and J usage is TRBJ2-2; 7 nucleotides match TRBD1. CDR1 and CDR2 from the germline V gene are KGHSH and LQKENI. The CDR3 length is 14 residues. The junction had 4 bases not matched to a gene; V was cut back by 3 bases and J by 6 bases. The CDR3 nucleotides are TGTGCCAGCTCACCCGTGGGGACAGCCGGGGAGCTGTTTTTT. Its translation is CASSPVGTAGELFF.

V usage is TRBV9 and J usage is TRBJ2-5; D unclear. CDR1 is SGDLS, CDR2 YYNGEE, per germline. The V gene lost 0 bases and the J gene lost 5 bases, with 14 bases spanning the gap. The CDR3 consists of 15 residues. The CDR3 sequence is CASSVESGSRETQYF. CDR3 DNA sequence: TGTGCCAGCAGCGTAGAATCGGGTTCCCGCGAGACCCAGTACTTC. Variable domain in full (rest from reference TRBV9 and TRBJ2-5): DSGVTQTPKHLITATGQRVTLRCSPRSGDLSVYWYQQSLDQGLQFLIQYYNGEERAKGNILERFSAQQFPDLHSELNLSSLELGDSALYFCASSVESGSRETQYFGPGTRLLVL.

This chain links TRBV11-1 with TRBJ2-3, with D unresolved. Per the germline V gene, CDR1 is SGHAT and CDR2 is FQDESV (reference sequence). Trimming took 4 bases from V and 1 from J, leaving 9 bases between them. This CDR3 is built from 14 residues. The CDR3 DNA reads TGTGCCAGCAGCTCCCGGGTAGGCACAGATACGCAGTATTTT. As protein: CASSSRVGTDTQYF.

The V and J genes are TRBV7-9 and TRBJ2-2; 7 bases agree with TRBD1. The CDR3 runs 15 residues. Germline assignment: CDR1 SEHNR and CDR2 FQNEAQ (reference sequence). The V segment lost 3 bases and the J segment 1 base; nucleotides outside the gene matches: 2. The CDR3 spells CASSFRGKNTGELFF. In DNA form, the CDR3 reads TGTGCCAGCAGCTTCAGGGGGAAGAACACCGGGGAGCTGTTTTTT.

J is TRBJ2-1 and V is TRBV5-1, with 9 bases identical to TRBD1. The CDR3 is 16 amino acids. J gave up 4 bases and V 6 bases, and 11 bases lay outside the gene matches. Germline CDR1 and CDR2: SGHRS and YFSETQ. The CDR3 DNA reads TGCGCCAGCACCTACTCCGGGACAGGGTATTACAATGAGCAGTTCTTC. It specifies CASTYSGTGYYNEQFF.

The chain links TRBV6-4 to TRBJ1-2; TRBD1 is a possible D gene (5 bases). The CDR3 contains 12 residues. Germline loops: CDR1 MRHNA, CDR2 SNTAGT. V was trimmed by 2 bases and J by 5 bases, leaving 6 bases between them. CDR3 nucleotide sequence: TGTGCCAGCAGTGACCAGGGTTATGGCTACACCTTC. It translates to CASSDQGYGYTF.

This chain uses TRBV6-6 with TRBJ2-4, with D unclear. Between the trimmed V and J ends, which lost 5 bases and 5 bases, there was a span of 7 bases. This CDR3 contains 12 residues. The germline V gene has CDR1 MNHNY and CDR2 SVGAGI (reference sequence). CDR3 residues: CASSPLENIQYF. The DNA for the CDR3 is TGTGCCAGCAGTCCCCTAGAAAACATTCAGTACTTC.

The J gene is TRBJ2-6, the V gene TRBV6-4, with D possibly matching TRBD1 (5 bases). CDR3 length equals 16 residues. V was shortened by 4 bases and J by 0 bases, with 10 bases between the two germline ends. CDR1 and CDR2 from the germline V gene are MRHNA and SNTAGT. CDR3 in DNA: TGTGCCAGCAGTGTAGGGGCCGGCTCTGGGGCCAACGTCCTGACTTTC. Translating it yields CASSVGAGSGANVLTF.

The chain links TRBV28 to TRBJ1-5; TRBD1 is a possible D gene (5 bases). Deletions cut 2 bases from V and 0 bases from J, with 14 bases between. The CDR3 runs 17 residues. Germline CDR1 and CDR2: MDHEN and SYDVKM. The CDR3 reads CASSLRQPHHSNQPQHF. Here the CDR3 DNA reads TGTGCCAGCAGTTTACGACAGCCTCATCATAGCAATCAGCCCCAGCATTTT.

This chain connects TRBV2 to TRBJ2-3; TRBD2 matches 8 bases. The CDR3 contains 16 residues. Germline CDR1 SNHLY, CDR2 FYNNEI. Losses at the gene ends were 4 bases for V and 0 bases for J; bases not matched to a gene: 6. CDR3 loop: CASSGPSGGSTDTQYF. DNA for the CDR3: TGTGCCAGCAGTGGACCGAGCGGGGGCAGCACAGATACGCAGTATTTT.

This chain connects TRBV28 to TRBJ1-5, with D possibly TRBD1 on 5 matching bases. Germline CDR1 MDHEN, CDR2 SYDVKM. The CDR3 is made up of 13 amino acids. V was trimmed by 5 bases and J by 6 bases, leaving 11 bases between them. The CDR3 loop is CASSLHGGQPQHF. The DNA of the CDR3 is TGTGCCAGCAGTCTCCACGGGGGTCAGCCCCAGCATTTT.